These T cell receptor beta chains were read from a single sample in a study of chemoradiotherapy in HPV16-positive cancers. The method was immunoSEQ multiplex PCR; TCRdb's version includes in-frame clones alone and lacks a portion of them. The data contain about 68,000 clones, about nine tenths of them singletons. The sample here was blood, taken from a patient who underwent chemoradiotherapy. These receptors came from a human donor with HPV-associated anogenital cancer. CDR3s include the opening cysteine and the closing phenylalanine or tryptophan. D genes are given only for firm matches. Where a row states a size, it is once, few, many or the class of an expanded clone; other rows omit it.

>TRBD1|TRBJ1-5|TRBV7-8|-
TGTGCCAGCAGCTTCACAGGGGGAAATCAGCCCCAGCATTTT
CASSFTGGNQPQHF
>TRBD1|TRBJ1-3|TRBV25-1|-
TGTGCCAGCACCTCCCGGGACAGGGGAAACACCATATATTTT
CASTSRDRGNTIYF
>-|TRBJ2-5|TRBV19|-
TGTGCCAGTAGTCGCCGGGACACTCAAGAGACCCAGTACTTC
CASSRRDTQETQYF
>TRBD2|TRBJ2-7|TRBV7-9|-
TGTGCCAGCAGCCTGGTCGGAGCTAGCGGGAGAATCGAGCAGTACTTC
CASSLVGASGRIEQYF
>-|TRBJ2-4|TRBV6-1|-
TGTGCCAGCAGTGAACACACGAAAAACATTCAGTACTTC
CASSEHTKNIQYF
>-|TRBJ1-2|TRBV28|-
TGTGCCAGCAGTTCCCGGGCTTTTAATGGCTACACCTTC
CASSSRAFNGYTF
>-|TRBJ1-4|TRBV28|few
TGTGCCAGCAGTTTAAGGGAAAAACTGTTTTTT
CASSLREKLFF
>-|TRBJ1-5|TRBV28|few
TGTGCCAGCGGATTTAATAGCAATCAGCCCCAGCATTTT
CASGFNSNQPQHF
>-|TRBJ1-1|TRBV7-9|-
TGTGCCAGCAGCTTCACAATGAACACTGAAGCTTTCTTT
CASSFTMNTEAFF
>-|TRBJ2-1|TRBV30|-
TGTGCCTCCGGGGCGTTCGGTGAGCAGTTCTTC
CASGAFGEQFF
>TRBD1|TRBJ1-1|TRBV15|few
TGTGCCACCAGCACTCTCAGGGGGGGAACTGAAGCTTTCTTT
CATSTLRGGTEAFF
>TRBD1|TRBJ2-7|TRBV28|few
TGTGCCAGCAACGGCCGGGACAGGTTCTCCTACGAGCAGTACTTC
CASNGRDRFSYEQYF
>TRBD2|TRBJ2-3|TRBV7-2|-
TGTGCCAGCAGCCCCGGACTAGCGGGGCCCACAGATACGCAGTATTTT
CASSPGLAGPTDTQYF
>TRBD1|TRBJ2-1|TRBV18|-
TGTGCCAGCTCACCAAAATCCCGGGACAGATACAATGAGCAGTTCTTC
CASSPKSRDRYNEQFF
>-|TRBJ2-7|TRBV5-8|-
TGTGCCAGCAGCTTGCTAGTAGCGGATGCCTACGAGCAGTACTTC
CASSLLVADAYEQYF
>-|TRBJ2-3|TRBV13|once
TGTGCCAGCAGCTCAAGGGGCCACACAGATACGCAGTATTTT
CASSSRGHTDTQYF
>TRBD2|TRBJ2-1|TRBV7-2|-
TGTGCCAGCAGCTTAGTGGGACTATTTTTTAATGAGCAGTTCTTC
CASSLVGLFFNEQFF
>-|TRBJ2-7|TRBV19|-
TGTGCCAGTAGTATAGCAGCGGTAGCCTACGAGCAGTACTTC
CASSIAAVAYEQYF
>TRBD2|TRBJ2-3|TRBV25-1|-
TGTGCCAGCAGTGGAACCGTAGCGGGGGGGACACTCACAAATACGCAGTATTTT
CASSGTVAGGTLTNTQYF
>TRBD2|TRBJ2-4|TRBV5-1|-
TGCGCCAGCAGCCGACCGGGCGGGAGGGAAGCCAAAAACATTCAGTACTTC
CASSRPGGREAKNIQYF
>TRBD1|TRBJ1-2|TRBV5-4|-
TGTGCCAGCACCCGTTCACCCTCGGAGGGGGCGTTATATGGCTACACCTTC
CASTRSPSEGALYGYTF
>-|TRBJ1-1|TRBV9|once
TGTGCCAGCAGCGTCGGGGGTAGAGTGAACACTGAAGCTTTCTTT
CASSVGGRVNTEAFF
>-|TRBJ2-1|TRBV19|-
TGTGCCAGTAGTGTTACAGGGTCCCCTTCCTACAATGAGCAGTTCTTC
CASSVTGSPSYNEQFF
>-|TRBJ2-5|TRBV7-6|-
TGTGCCAGCAGCGGCTTCGGGGCGGGAAGTGGGGAGACCCAGTACTTC
CASSGFGAGSGETQYF
>-|TRBJ1-3|TRBV6-5|-
TGTGCCAGCACCTCGGATGGAAACACCATATATTTT
CASTSDGNTIYF
>-|TRBJ1-2|TRBV6-1|-
TGTGCCAGCAGTACCCAGGGACCCGTTGGCTATGGCTACACCTTC
CASSTQGPVGYGYTF
>-|TRBJ1-1|TRBV5-5|-
TGTGCCAGCAGCTTCGGGGGTGGGGACACCCTCACTGAAGCTTTCTTT
CASSFGGGDTLTEAFF
>-|TRBJ1-1|TRBV19|few
TGTGCCAGCACTGGTCGCACTGAAGCTTTCTTT
CASTGRTEAFF
>-|TRBJ1-1|TRBV6-1|-
TGTGCCAGCACTCCATTCTGGGGCCCAGGGGAAGCTTTCTTT
CASTPFWGPGEAFF
>TRBD2|TRBJ2-6|TRBV19|-
TGTGCCAGTAGCCTAGCGGGAGGTGTTGTTGGGGCCAACGTCCTGACTTTC
CASSLAGGVVGANVLTF
>TRBD1|TRBJ2-2|TRBV7-2|-
TGTGCCAGCAGCTCGAGACAGGGATCCACCGGGGAGCTGTTTTTT
CASSSRQGSTGELFF
>-|TRBJ1-3|TRBV5-1|-
TGCGCCAGCAGCTTCCGGGACACAGAAAACACCATATATTTT
CASSFRDTENTIYF
>-|TRBJ2-2|TRBV7-6|-
TGTGCCAGCAGCTTAGAAGGGGGGGTGAACACCGGGGAGCTGTTTTTT
CASSLEGGVNTGELFF
>TRBD2|TRBJ2-3|TRBV7-8|-
TGTGCCAGCAGCGCGACTAGCGGACGTTACACAGATACGCAGTATTTT
CASSATSGRYTDTQYF
>TRBD1|TRBJ2-5|TRBV9|-
TGTGCCAGCAGCGAACGTACAGGGGCTCAAGAGACCCAGTACTTC
CASSERTGAQETQYF
>-|TRBJ1-5|TRBV19|few
TGTGCCAGTTCCGGCAACAGCAATCAGCCCCAGCATTTT
CASSGNSNQPQHF
>TRBD2|TRBJ2-1|TRBV7-2|once
TGTGCCAGCATCTCCTGGGGGGGAGGGCCTCTCTTC
CASISWGGGPLF
>-|TRBJ2-3|TRBV6-5|-
TGTGCCAGCAGTTACTATCGTGGGACAGATACGCAGTATTTT
CASSYYRGTDTQYF
>TRBD2|TRBJ2-7|TRBV28|-
TGTGCCAGCAGTCCTGGACTAGTTGCCTACGAGCAGTACTTC
CASSPGLVAYEQYF
>-|TRBJ1-1|TRBV30|-
TGTGCCTGGAGCCCTAGGGTGTTGGGGGGGGGCTTCACTGAAGCTTTCTTT
CAWSPRVLGGGFTEAFF
>TRBD2|TRBJ2-1|TRBV5-4|-
TGTGCCAGCAGCTTAAAGCGGGGGGGCGTCTACAATGAGCAGTTCTTC
CASSLKRGGVYNEQFF
>-|TRBJ2-5|TRBV7-2|-
TGTGCCAGCAGCTTCCAAACCGGGCAAGAGACCCAGTACTTC
CASSFQTGQETQYF
>-|TRBJ2-3|TRBV4-1|-
TGCGCCAGCAGCCTCTCTATTGTCACAGATACGCAGTATTTT
CASSLSIVTDTQYF
>-|TRBJ1-5|TRBV9|-
TGTGCCAGCAGCGTATCCCCAGGGTTCGATCAGCCCCAGCATTTT
CASSVSPGFDQPQHF
>-|TRBJ1-5|TRBV21-1|-
TGTGCCAGCAGCAAAGCTCAGCGGGGGCCCGAGCATTTT
CASSKAQRGPEHF
>-|TRBJ2-1|TRBV25-1|-
TGTGCCAGCAGTGAATATGCGGGACCACACAATGAGCAGTTCTTC
CASSEYAGPHNEQFF
>-|TRBJ2-2|TRBV5-1|-
TGCGCCAGCAGCTTGGGGCCAGGCGCGAACACCGGGGAGCTGTTTTTT
CASSLGPGANTGELFF
>-|TRBJ1-2|TRBV28|-
TGTGCCAGCAGTTTAGGTCGCGCGGGGGGCTACACCTTC
CASSLGRAGGYTF
>-|TRBJ2-1|TRBV6-5|once
TGTGCCAGCAGTTACTCGATCGGGGATGAGCAGTTCTTC
CASSYSIGDEQFF
>TRBD1|TRBJ2-1|TRBV29-1|once
TGCAGCGTTGAAGATCAGGTGACAGGGAGTAATAATGAGCAGTTCTTC
CSVEDQVTGSNNEQFF
>-|TRBJ2-7|TRBV6-5|-
TGTGCCAGCAGGCGGGGGGGACAGGGTCTCTACGAGCAGTACTTC
CASRRGGQGLYEQYF
>TRBD2|TRBJ2-1|TRBV7-8|-
TGTGCCAGCAGCTTAACTACCCCTAGCGGGGCCTACAATGAGCAGTTCTTC
CASSLTTPSGAYNEQFF
>-|TRBJ2-3|TRBV7-9|few
TGTGCCAGCAGCCCAAACCTGAGGGTCATTGGTACGCAGTATTTT
CASSPNLRVIGTQYF
>-|TRBJ1-5|TRBV28|-
TGTGCCAGCAGTTTGGGGTTGGGCAATCAGCCCCAGCATTTT
CASSLGLGNQPQHF
>TRBD2|TRBJ2-1|TRBV25-1|-
TGTGCCAGCAGTTGGACTAGCGGGACTCAGGATGAGCAGTTCTTC
CASSWTSGTQDEQFF